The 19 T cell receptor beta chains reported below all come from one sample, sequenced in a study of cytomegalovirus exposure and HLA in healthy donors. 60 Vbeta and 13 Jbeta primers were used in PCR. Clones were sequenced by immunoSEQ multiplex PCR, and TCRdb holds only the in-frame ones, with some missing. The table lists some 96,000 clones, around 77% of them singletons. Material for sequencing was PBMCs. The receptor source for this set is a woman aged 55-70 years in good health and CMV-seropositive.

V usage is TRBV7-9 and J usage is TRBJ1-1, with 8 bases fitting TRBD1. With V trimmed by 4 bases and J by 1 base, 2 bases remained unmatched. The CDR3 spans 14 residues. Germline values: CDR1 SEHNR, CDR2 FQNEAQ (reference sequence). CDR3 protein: CASSSQGGNTEAFF. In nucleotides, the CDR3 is TGTGCCAGCAGCTCACAGGGGGGGAACACTGAAGCTTTCTTT.

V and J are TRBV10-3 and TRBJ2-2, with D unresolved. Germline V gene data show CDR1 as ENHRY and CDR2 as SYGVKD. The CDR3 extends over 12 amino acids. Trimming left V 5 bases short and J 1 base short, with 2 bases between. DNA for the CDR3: TGTGCCATCAGTCGGAACACCGGGGAGCTGTTTTTT. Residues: CAISRNTGELFF.

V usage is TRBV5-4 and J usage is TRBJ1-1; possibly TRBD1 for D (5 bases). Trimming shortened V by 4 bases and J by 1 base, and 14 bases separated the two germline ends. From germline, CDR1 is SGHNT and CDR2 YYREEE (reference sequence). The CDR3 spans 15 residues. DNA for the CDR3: TGTGCCAGCAGCGCGGGGGGACGCCAGAACACTGAAGCTTTCTTT. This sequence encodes CASSAGGRQNTEAFF.

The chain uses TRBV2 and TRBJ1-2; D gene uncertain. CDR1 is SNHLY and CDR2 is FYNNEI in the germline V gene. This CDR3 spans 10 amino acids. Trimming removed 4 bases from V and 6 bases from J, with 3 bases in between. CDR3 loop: CASSVDGYTF. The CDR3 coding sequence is TGTGCCAGCAGTGTCGATGGCTACACCTTC.

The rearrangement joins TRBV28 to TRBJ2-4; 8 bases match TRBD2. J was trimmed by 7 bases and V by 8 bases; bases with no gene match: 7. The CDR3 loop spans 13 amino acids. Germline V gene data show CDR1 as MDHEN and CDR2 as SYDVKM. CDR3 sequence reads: CASRLGRGNIQYF. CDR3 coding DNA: TGTGCCAGCCGCCTCGGGAGGGGGAACATTCAGTACTTC.

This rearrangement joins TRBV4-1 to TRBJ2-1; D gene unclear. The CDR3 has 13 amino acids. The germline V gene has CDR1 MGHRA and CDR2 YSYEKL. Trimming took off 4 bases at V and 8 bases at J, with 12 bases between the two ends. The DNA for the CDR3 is TGCGCCAGCAGCCCTCACGCTAGTGATGAGCAGTTCTTC. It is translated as CASSPHASDEQFF.

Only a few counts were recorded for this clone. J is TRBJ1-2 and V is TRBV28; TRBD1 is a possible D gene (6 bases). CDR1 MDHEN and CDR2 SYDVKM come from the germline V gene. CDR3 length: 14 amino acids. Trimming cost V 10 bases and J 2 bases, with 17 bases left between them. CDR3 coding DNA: TGTGCCAACGTCCCCCTGGACAGCAACTATGGCTACACCTTC. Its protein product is CANVPLDSNYGYTF.

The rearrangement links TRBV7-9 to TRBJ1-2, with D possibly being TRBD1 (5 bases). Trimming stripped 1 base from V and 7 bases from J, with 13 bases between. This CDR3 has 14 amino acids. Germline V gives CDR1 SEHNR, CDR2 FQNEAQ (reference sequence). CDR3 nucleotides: TGTGCCAGCAGCTTAGAAGGGGTTTTTAGTGGCTACACCTTC. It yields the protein CASSLEGVFSGYTF.

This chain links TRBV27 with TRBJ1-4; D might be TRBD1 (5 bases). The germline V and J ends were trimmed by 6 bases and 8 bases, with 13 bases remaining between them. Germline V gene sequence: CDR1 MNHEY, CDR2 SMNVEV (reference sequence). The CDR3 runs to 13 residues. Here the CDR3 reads CASSRTLGEKLFF. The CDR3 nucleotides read TGTGCCAGCAGCAGGACATTGGGGGAAAAACTGTTTTTT.

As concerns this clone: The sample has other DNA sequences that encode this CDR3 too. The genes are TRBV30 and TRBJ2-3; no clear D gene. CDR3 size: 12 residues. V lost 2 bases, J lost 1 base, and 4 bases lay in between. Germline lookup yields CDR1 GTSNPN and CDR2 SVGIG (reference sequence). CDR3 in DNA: TGTGCCTGGAGTCCAGGCACAGATACGCAGTATTTT. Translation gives CAWSPGTDTQYF.

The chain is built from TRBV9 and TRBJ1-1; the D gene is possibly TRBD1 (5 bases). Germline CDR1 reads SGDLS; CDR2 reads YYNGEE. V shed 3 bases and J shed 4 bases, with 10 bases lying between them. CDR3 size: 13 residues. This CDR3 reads CASSDQGSTEAFF. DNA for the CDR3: TGTGCCAGCAGCGACCAGGGATCCACTGAAGCTTTCTTT. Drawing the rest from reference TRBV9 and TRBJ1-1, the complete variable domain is DSGVTQTPKHLITATGQRVTLRCSPRSGDLSVYWYQQSLDQGLQFLIQYYNGEERAKGNILERFSAQQFPDLHSELNLSSLELGDSALYFCASSDQGSTEAFFGQGTRLTVV.

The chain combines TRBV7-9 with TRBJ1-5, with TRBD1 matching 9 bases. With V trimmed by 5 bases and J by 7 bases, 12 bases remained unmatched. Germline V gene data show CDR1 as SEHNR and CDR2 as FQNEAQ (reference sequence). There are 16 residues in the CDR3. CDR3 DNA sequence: TGTGCCAGCAGCGGAGCCACAGGGGGCTTAAGCCAGCCCCAGCATTTT. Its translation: CASSGATGGLSQPQHF.

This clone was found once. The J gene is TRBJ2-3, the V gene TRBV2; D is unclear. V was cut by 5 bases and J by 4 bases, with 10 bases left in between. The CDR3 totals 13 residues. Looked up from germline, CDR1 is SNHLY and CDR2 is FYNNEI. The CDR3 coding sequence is TGTGCCAGCAGTCCGGGTTTTGCAGATACGCAGTATTTT. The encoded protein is CASSPGFADTQYF. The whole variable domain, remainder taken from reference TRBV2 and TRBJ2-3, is EPEVTQTPSHQVTQMGQEVILRCVPISNHLYFYWYRQILGQKVEFLVSFYNNEISEKSEIFDDQFSVERPDGSNFTLKIRSTKLEDSAMYFCASSPGFADTQYFGPGTRLTVL.

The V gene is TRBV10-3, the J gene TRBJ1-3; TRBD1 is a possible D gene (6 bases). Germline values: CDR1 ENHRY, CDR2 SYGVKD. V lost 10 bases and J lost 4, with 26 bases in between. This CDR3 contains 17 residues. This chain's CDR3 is CATKGNKAGVIGNTIYF. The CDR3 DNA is TGTGCCACAAAAGGCAATAAGGCAGGGGTAATCGGAAACACCATATATTTT.

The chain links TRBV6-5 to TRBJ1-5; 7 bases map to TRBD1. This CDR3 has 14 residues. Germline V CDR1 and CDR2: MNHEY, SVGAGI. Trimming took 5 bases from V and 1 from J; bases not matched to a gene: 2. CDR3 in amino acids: CASSEQGSNQPQHF. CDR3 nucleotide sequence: TGTGCCAGCAGTGAACAGGGGAGCAATCAGCCCCAGCATTTT.

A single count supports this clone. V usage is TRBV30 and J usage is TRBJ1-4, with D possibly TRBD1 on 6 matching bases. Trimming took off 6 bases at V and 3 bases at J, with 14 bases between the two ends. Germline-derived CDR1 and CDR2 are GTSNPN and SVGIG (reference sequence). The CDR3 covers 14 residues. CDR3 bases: TGTGCCTGCAACGGCAGGGGATCTAATGAAAAACTGTTTTTT. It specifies CACNGRGSNEKLFF.

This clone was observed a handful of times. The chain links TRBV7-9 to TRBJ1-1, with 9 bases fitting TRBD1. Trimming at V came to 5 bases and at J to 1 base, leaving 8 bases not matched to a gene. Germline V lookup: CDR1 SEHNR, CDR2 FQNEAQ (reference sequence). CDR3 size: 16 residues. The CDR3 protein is CASSAYRGRANTEAFF. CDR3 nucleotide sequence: TGTGCCAGCAGCGCCTACAGGGGGCGTGCGAACACTGAAGCTTTCTTT. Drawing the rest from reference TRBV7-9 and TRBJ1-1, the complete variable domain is DTGVSQNPRHKITKRGQNVTFRCDPISEHNRLYWYRQTLGQGPEFLTYFQNEAQLEKSRLLSDRFSAERPKGSFSTLEIQRTEQGDSAMYLCASSAYRGRANTEAFFGQGTRLTVV.

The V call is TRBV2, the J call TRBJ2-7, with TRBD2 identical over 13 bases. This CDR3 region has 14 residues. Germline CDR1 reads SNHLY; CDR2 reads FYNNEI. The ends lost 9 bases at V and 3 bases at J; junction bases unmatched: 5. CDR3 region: CASMGLAGIYEQYF. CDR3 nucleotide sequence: TGTGCCAGTATGGGACTAGCGGGGATCTACGAGCAGTACTTC.

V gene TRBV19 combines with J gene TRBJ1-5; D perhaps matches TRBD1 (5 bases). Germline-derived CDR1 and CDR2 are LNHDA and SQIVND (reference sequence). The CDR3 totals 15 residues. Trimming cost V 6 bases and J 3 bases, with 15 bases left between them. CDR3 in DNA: TGTGCCAGTAGATCCCAGAGTGGGGCCAATCAGCCCCAGCATTTT. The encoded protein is CASRSQSGANQPQHF. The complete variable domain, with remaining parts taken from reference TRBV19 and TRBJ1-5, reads DGGITQSPKYLFRKEGQNVTLSCEQNLNHDAMYWYRQDPGQGLRLIYYSQIVNDFQKGDIAEGYSVSREKKESFPLTVTSAQKNPTAFYLCASRSQSGANQPQHFGDGTRLSIL.